This TCR beta chain was identified during a study of shared clonotypes between healthy human individuals. Study overall: Used for every donor were three CD4 naive, three CD4 memory, two CD8 naive and one CD8 memory plate.

Study results and caveats: Larger estimated richness was generally recorded for naive subsets relative to memory subsets. Rarefaction exposed incomplete sorted-subset sequencing despite large depth.

Concerning this clone: Its antigen remains unidentified. This CDR3 is also generated by other DNA sequences in the sample.

A CD45RA+ naive subset and a CD45RA-negative memory subset were split from CD4+ cells. Germline loops: CDR1 SGHRS, CDR2 YFSETQ. Between the trimmed V and J ends, which lost 0 bases and 1 base, there was a span of 8 bases. The CDR3 is 15 amino acids. Clones were read by immunoSEQ multiplex PCR, and TCRdb kept only the in-frame ones, dropping some. The sample has 2,500,000 or so clones, approximately 90% seen once. Sequences were obtained from naive CD4+ T cells sorted from blood. Noted subset: CD45RA+ positively selected. The receptor's source is a man younger than 30 in good health. The rearrangement joins TRBV5-1 to TRBJ1-5; TRBD1 is a possible D gene (6 bases). The CDR3 DNA reads as TGCGCCAGCAGCTTGGGGGGGCAAAGCAATCAGCCCCAGCATTTT. Amino acids: CASSLGGQSNQPQHF.